Listed below are T cell receptor beta chains from one sample, sequenced in a study of CD8+ T cells in alopecia areata. Using immunoSEQ multiplex PCR, the repertoire was profiled, and TCRdb retains in-frame clones only, with some absent. Of 250,000 to 300,000 clones in the sample, over 45% were seen once. Sequencing was performed on CD4+ T cells sorted from blood, taken at week 24, from a patient treated with tofacitinib. Source of these receptors: a human donor with alopecia areata. CDR3s include the opening cysteine and the closing phenylalanine or tryptophan. The order of the fields is CDR3 length, J gene, V gene, D gene, clone size, CDR3 protein, CDR3 DNA. The D gene is left open where the match is weak. A row's size may be missing; if present it is once, few, many or a size class.

CDR3 length: 13; J gene: TRBJ2-5; V gene: TRBV7-3; D gene: -; clone size: -; CDR3 protein: CASSSSQQETRYF; CDR3 DNA: TGTGCCAGCAGCTCCTCGCAGCAAGAGACCCGGTACTTC
CDR3 length: 13; J gene: TRBJ2-1; V gene: TRBV7-8; D gene: -; clone size: -; CDR3 protein: CASSSGLRNEQFF; CDR3 DNA: TGTGCCAGCAGCTCCGGGTTAAGGAATGAGCAGTTCTTC
CDR3 length: 15; J gene: TRBJ1-5; V gene: TRBV6-1; D gene: -; clone size: once; CDR3 protein: CASSAGLRGNQPQHF; CDR3 DNA: TGTGCCAGCAGTGCGGGACTGCGGGGCAATCAGCCCCAGCATTTT
CDR3 length: 14; J gene: TRBJ1-5; V gene: TRBV28; D gene: -; clone size: -; CDR3 protein: CASSFLGVNQPQHF; CDR3 DNA: TGTGCCAGCAGTTTTCTGGGGGTGAATCAGCCCCAGCATTTT
CDR3 length: 14; J gene: TRBJ1-6; V gene: TRBV28; D gene: -; clone size: -; CDR3 protein: CASAGTQDNSPLHF; CDR3 DNA: TGTGCCAGCGCCGGGACCCAGGATAATTCACCCCTCCACTTT
CDR3 length: 15; J gene: TRBJ1-2; V gene: TRBV7-9; D gene: TRBD1; clone size: few; CDR3 protein: CASSLSPGGRYGYTF; CDR3 DNA: TGTGCCAGCAGCTTATCACCAGGGGGCCGATATGGCTACACCTTC
CDR3 length: 11; J gene: TRBJ2-7; V gene: TRBV30; D gene: -; clone size: -; CDR3 protein: CAWSSFYEQYF; CDR3 DNA: TGTGCCTGGAGTTCCTTCTACGAGCAGTACTTC
CDR3 length: 13; J gene: TRBJ1-1; V gene: TRBV7-9; D gene: TRBD1; clone size: few; CDR3 protein: CASRFGTAQQAFF; CDR3 DNA: TGTGCCAGCAGGTTCGGGACAGCCCAACAAGCTTTCTTT
CDR3 length: 14; J gene: TRBJ1-4; V gene: TRBV5-1; D gene: TRBD1; clone size: few; CDR3 protein: CASSLGQGNEKLFF; CDR3 DNA: TGCGCCAGCAGCTTGGGACAGGGGAATGAAAAACTGTTTTTT
CDR3 length: 17; J gene: TRBJ1-4; V gene: TRBV4-3; D gene: -; clone size: -; CDR3 protein: CASSQDWAVYLGEKLFF; CDR3 DNA: TGCGCCAGCAGCCAAGATTGGGCAGTCTACTTGGGTGAAAAACTGTTTTTT
CDR3 length: 12; J gene: TRBJ2-3; V gene: TRBV30; D gene: -; clone size: -; CDR3 protein: CAWMRRQDTQYF; CDR3 DNA: TGTGCCTGGATGCGACGTCAAGATACGCAGTATTTT
CDR3 length: 11; J gene: TRBJ1-6; V gene: TRBV2; D gene: -; clone size: -; CDR3 protein: CASSRQYPLHF; CDR3 DNA: TGTGCCAGCAGTCGCCAGTATCCCCTCCACTTT
CDR3 length: 13; J gene: TRBJ1-1; V gene: TRBV5-1; D gene: TRBD1; clone size: -; CDR3 protein: CASSLTRQGIAFF; CDR3 DNA: TGCGCCAGCAGCCTTACGCGACAGGGTATAGCTTTCTTT
CDR3 length: 15; J gene: TRBJ2-7; V gene: TRBV19; D gene: TRBD1; clone size: -; CDR3 protein: CASSIRTGEAYEQYF; CDR3 DNA: TGTGCCAGTAGTATTCGGACAGGGGAGGCCTACGAGCAGTACTTC
CDR3 length: 13; J gene: TRBJ2-5; V gene: TRBV30; D gene: TRBD2; clone size: -; CDR3 protein: CAWTSGARETQYF; CDR3 DNA: TGTGCCTGGACTAGCGGGGCACGGGAGACCCAGTACTTC
CDR3 length: 19; J gene: TRBJ2-1; V gene: TRBV7-2; D gene: -; clone size: -; CDR3 protein: CASRPFRAPRFSSYNEQFF; CDR3 DNA: TGTGCCAGCAGACCTTTCCGGGCCCCCCGGTTCAGCTCCTACAATGAGCAGTTCTTC
CDR3 length: 13; J gene: TRBJ2-5; V gene: TRBV27; D gene: -; clone size: -; CDR3 protein: CASSLNGQETQYF; CDR3 DNA: TGTGCCAGCAGTTTAAATGGTCAAGAGACCCAGTACTTC
CDR3 length: 16; J gene: TRBJ2-4; V gene: TRBV27; D gene: -; clone size: -; CDR3 protein: CASSRLGTLAKNIQYF; CDR3 DNA: TGTGCCAGCAGCAGACTAGGGACTTTAGCCAAAAACATTCAGTACTTC
CDR3 length: 13; J gene: TRBJ1-5; V gene: TRBV6-1; D gene: -; clone size: few; CDR3 protein: CASGQESNQPQHF; CDR3 DNA: TGTGCCAGCGGGCAGGAGAGCAATCAGCCCCAGCATTTT
CDR3 length: 14; J gene: TRBJ1-1; V gene: TRBV28; D gene: TRBD1; clone size: few; CDR3 protein: CASSLLGQGTEAFF; CDR3 DNA: TGTGCCAGCAGTTTACTGGGACAGGGGACTGAAGCTTTCTTT
CDR3 length: 16; J gene: TRBJ2-5; V gene: TRBV6-1; D gene: -; clone size: -; CDR3 protein: CASSDLGAGREETQYF; CDR3 DNA: TGTGCCAGCAGTGACCTGGGGGCAGGTCGAGAAGAGACCCAGTACTTC
CDR3 length: 15; J gene: TRBJ2-1; V gene: TRBV7-6; D gene: -; clone size: few; CDR3 protein: CASSSGTPSYNEQFF; CDR3 DNA: TGTGCCAGCAGCTCCGGGACTCCCTCCTACAATGAGCAGTTCTTC
CDR3 length: 12; J gene: TRBJ2-1; V gene: TRBV5-1; D gene: -; clone size: -; CDR3 protein: CASSRSYNEQFF; CDR3 DNA: TGCGCCAGCAGCCGCTCCTACAATGAGCAGTTCTTC
CDR3 length: 15; J gene: TRBJ2-7; V gene: TRBV5-6; D gene: TRBD1; clone size: few; CDR3 protein: CASSFTGTGGNEQYF; CDR3 DNA: TGTGCCAGCAGCTTTACCGGGACAGGGGGCAACGAGCAGTACTTC
CDR3 length: 16; J gene: TRBJ1-1; V gene: TRBV30; D gene: -; clone size: few; CDR3 protein: CAWSVPAGQSATEAFF; CDR3 DNA: TGTGCCTGGAGTGTACCTGCCGGACAGTCGGCCACTGAAGCTTTCTTT
CDR3 length: 16; J gene: TRBJ2-1; V gene: TRBV2; D gene: TRBD1; clone size: few; CDR3 protein: CASSEYLQGAGNEQFF; CDR3 DNA: TGTGCCAGCAGTGAATATTTACAGGGGGCAGGGAATGAGCAGTTCTTC
CDR3 length: 13; J gene: TRBJ2-1; V gene: TRBV5-1; D gene: -; clone size: -; CDR3 protein: CASSLEPGLEQFF; CDR3 DNA: TGCGCCAGCAGCTTGGAACCGGGACTCGAGCAGTTCTTC
CDR3 length: 15; J gene: TRBJ2-2; V gene: TRBV4-1; D gene: -; clone size: few; CDR3 protein: CASSQGRVPAGELFF; CDR3 DNA: TGCGCCAGCAGCCAAGGAAGGGTACCAGCCGGGGAGCTGTTTTTT
CDR3 length: 15; J gene: TRBJ1-5; V gene: TRBV30; D gene: -; clone size: -; CDR3 protein: CAWSVDLNSNQPQHF; CDR3 DNA: TGTGCCTGGAGTGTAGACCTAAATAGCAATCAGCCCCAGCATTTT
CDR3 length: 16; J gene: TRBJ2-3; V gene: TRBV4-3; D gene: -; clone size: few; CDR3 protein: CASSQDSGYSTDTQYF; CDR3 DNA: TGCGCCAGCAGCCAAGATAGCGGATATAGCACAGATACGCAGTATTTT
CDR3 length: 14; J gene: TRBJ1-1; V gene: TRBV18; D gene: -; clone size: -; CDR3 protein: CASSPRTGNTEAFF; CDR3 DNA: TGTGCCAGCTCACCAAGGACGGGGAACACTGAAGCTTTCTTT
CDR3 length: 13; J gene: TRBJ1-1; V gene: TRBV19; D gene: TRBD1; clone size: -; CDR3 protein: CASSSLTGSEAFF; CDR3 DNA: TGTGCCAGTAGTAGCCTGACAGGGTCTGAAGCTTTCTTT
CDR3 length: 17; J gene: TRBJ2-1; V gene: TRBV25-1; D gene: -; clone size: -; CDR3 protein: CASSDPGRPSSYNEQFF; CDR3 DNA: TGTGCCAGCAGTGATCCCGGACGGCCGAGCTCCTACAATGAGCAGTTCTTC
CDR3 length: 11; J gene: TRBJ2-2; V gene: TRBV2; D gene: -; clone size: -; CDR3 protein: CASSASGELFF; CDR3 DNA: TGTGCCAGCAGTGCGAGCGGGGAGCTGTTTTTT